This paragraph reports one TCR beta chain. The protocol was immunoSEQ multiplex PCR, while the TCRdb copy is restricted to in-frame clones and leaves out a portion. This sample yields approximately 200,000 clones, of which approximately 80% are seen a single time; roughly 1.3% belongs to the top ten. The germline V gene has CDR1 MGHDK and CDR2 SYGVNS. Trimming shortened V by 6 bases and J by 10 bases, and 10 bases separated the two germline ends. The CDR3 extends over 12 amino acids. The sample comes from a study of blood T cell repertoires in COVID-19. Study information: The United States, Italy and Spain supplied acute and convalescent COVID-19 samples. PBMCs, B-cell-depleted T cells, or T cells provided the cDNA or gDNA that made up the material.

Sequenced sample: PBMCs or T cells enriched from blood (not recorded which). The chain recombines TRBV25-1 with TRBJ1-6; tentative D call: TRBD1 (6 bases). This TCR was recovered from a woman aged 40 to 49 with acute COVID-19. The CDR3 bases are TGTGCCAGCAGCCGGGGGGGCTCACCCCTCCACTTT. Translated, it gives CASSRGGSPLHF.